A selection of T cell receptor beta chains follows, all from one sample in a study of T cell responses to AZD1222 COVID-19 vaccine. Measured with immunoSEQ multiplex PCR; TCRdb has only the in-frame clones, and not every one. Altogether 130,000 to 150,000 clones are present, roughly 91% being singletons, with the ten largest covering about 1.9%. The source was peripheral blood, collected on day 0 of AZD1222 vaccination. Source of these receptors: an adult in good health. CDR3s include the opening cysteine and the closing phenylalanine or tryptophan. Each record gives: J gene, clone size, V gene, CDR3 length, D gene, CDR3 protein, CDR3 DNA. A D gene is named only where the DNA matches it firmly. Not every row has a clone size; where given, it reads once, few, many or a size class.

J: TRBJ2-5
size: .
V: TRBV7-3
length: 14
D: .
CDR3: CASSPQGNQETQYF
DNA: TGTGCCAGCAGCCCTCAGGGAAACCAAGAGACCCAGTACTTC

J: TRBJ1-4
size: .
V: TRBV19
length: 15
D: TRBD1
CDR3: CASSTLGTGGEKLFF
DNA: TGTGCCAGTAGTACCCTCGGGACAGGGGGTGAAAAACTGTTTTTT

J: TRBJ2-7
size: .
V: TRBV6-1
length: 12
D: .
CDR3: CASSEGSLEQYF
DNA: TGTGCCAGCAGTGAGGGGTCCCTCGAGCAGTACTTC

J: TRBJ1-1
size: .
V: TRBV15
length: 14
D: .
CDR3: CATSRRGGDTEAFF
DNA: TGTGCCACCAGCAGGAGGGGAGGGGACACTGAAGCTTTCTTT

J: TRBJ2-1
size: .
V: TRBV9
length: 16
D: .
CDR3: CASSVEVADLYNEQFF
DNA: TGTGCCAGCAGCGTAGAGGTAGCGGACCTCTACAATGAGCAGTTCTTC

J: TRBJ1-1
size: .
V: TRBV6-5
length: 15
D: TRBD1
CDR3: CANSPKTGGYTEAFF
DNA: TGTGCCAACTCGCCCAAGACAGGGGGCTACACTGAAGCTTTCTTT

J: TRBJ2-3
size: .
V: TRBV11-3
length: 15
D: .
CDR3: CASSLSGPSTDTQYF
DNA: TGTGCCAGCAGCTTGAGTGGGCCTAGCACAGATACGCAGTATTTT

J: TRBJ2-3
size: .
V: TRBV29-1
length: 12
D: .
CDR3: CSVRGALDTQYF
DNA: TGCAGCGTTAGGGGGGCCCTAGATACGCAGTATTTT

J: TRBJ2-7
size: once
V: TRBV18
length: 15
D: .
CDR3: CASSPNGAPLNEQYF
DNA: TGTGCCAGCTCACCCAACGGGGCCCCTCTCAACGAGCAGTACTTC

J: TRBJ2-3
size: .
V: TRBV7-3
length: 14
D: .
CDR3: CASSQGRSTDTQYF
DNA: TGTGCCAGCAGCCAGGGGCGTAGCACAGATACGCAGTATTTT

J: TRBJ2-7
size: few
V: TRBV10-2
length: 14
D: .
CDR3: CASSESGRNYEQYF
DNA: TGCGCCAGCAGTGAGTCTGGACGGAACTACGAGCAGTACTTC

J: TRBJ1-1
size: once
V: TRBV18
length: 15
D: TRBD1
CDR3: CASSPPPDRGTEAFF
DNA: TGTGCCAGCTCACCACCTCCGGACAGGGGCACTGAAGCTTTCTTT

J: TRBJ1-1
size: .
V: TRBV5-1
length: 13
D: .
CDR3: CASSSQGNTEAFF
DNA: TGCGCCAGCAGCTCACAGGGAAACACTGAAGCTTTCTTT

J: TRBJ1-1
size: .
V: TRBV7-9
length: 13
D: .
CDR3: CASSLVQETEAFF
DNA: TGTGCCAGCAGCTTAGTACAGGAGACTGAAGCTTTCTTT

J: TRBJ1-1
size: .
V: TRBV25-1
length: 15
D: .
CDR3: CASSHEPTAGLEAFF
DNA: TGTGCCAGCAGTCATGAACCCACCGCGGGACTTGAAGCTTTCTTT